One sample yielded the 8 T cell receptor beta chains listed below, sequenced in a study of type 1 regulatory T cells. TCRdb independently ran MiXCR on the reads; one entry per CDR3 protein. This sample has approximately 90,000 distinct CDR3 sequences, with roughly 28% found just once. Sequenced input: CD4+ T cells, either the whole sample or a sorted fraction (not recorded which). The receptor source for this set is a human donor in good health.

This clonotype was found a few times. The rearrangement links TRBV9 to TRBJ2-3; tentatively, D is TRBD2 (7 bases). The CDR3 has 15 residues. V gave up 3 bases and J gave up 3 bases, with 14 bases separating them. The germline V gene has CDR1 SGDLS and CDR2 YYNGEE. The CDR3: CASSADRGATDTQYF. The CDR3 DNA follows: TGTGCCAGCAGCGCGGACCGGGGGGCAACAGATACGCAGTATTTT.

The table lists this clonotype with a few counts. The chain uses TRBV9 and TRBJ2-3; the match to TRBD2 covers 11 bases. J was trimmed by 2 bases and V by 3 bases; bases with no gene match: 8. The CDR3 is 17 amino acids. From germline, CDR1 is SGDLS and CDR2 YYNGEE. The CDR3 region has the DNA TGTGCCAGCAGCGCCACCGGGACTAGCGGTCCCACAGATACGCAGTATTTT. This gives the protein CASSATGTSGPTDTQYF.

V and J are TRBV20-1 and TRBJ1-2; tentative D call: TRBD1 (5 bases). The germline CDR1 and CDR2 sequences are DFQATT and SNEGSKA (reference sequence). Trimming took off 1 base at V and 5 bases at J, with 14 bases between the two ends. CDR3 size: 14 residues. The CDR3 sequence: CSARAPLGPYGYTF. CDR3 bases: TGCAGTGCTAGAGCCCCCTTGGGGCCGTATGGCTACACCTTC.

V usage is TRBV12-3 or TRBV12-4 and J usage is TRBJ1-5; D remains unclear. CDR3 length: 20 residues. Trimming left V 5 bases short and J 3 bases short, with 29 bases between. CDR3 residues: CASSPWSGEREWQVNQPQHF. The CDR3, as DNA: TGTGCCAGCAGTCCCTGGTCTGGAGAACGAGAGTGGCAGGTCAATCAGCCCCAGCATTTT.

This clonotype was observed a handful of times. This chain links TRBV19 with TRBJ2-3, with 11 bases aligning to TRBD2. Germline CDR1 LNHDA, CDR2 SQIVND (reference sequence). Trimming removed 9 bases from V and 2 bases from J; junction bases left unmatched: 4. The CDR3 runs 14 residues. CDR3 sequence (DNA): TGTGCCAGCCTTAGCGGGAGGGCCACAGATACGCAGTATTTT. It codes for CASLSGRATDTQYF.

The genes are TRBV29-1 and TRBJ2-4, with 7 nucleotides matching TRBD1. CDR3 length: 14 amino acids. V shed 5 bases, J shed 1 base, and the junction held 5 bases outside the gene matches. Germline V gives CDR1 SQVTM, CDR2 ANQGSEA. This CDR3 reads CSVLTGSAKNIQYF. The CDR3 coding sequence is TGCAGCGTTTTGACAGGGTCGGCCAAAAACATTCAGTACTTC.

The chain carries TRBV7-2 and TRBJ1-3; weak D call: TRBD1 (5 bases). This CDR3 has 15 amino acids. Trimming shortened V by 5 bases and J by 1 base, and 12 bases separated the two germline ends. The V gene's germline CDR1 is SGHTA and CDR2 FQGNSA. The CDR3 loop is CASSQDRTSGNTIYF. The CDR3 DNA reads as TGTGCCAGCAGCCAAGACAGAACTTCTGGAAACACCATATATTTT.

This clonotype came up a few times. CDR3 protein: CASSIGGSNQPQHF. CDR3 nucleotides: TGTGCCAGCAGCATCGGGGGGAGCAATCAGCCCCAGCATTTT. V and J are TRBV7-7 and TRBJ1-5; maybe TRBD1 (5 bases). Trimming cost V 5 bases and J 1 base, with 9 bases left between them. The CDR3 is made up of 14 amino acids. Germline CDR1 and CDR2: SSHAT and FNYEAQ (reference sequence).